These T cell receptor beta chains were read from a single sample in a study of low-dose radiotherapy and immunotherapy resistance in tumors. TCRdb re-analysed the reads in MiXCR, keeping a single row per CDR3 protein. The profile covers tens of thousands of distinct CDR3 sequences, with 9.4% appearing a single time and 1% taken by the ten largest. The sequences come from PBMCs, collected before treatment. These receptors were obtained from a male donor with prostate cancer. Both conserved end residues are part of each CDR3. The D gene is left open where the match is weak. Part of the rows lack a size; the others show once, few, many or a class for expanded clones.

J,D,V,size,length,DNA,CDR3
TRBJ1-1,NA,TRBV29-1,many,15,TGCAGCGTTGGGGGGGCCCTTGGGATGAACACTGAAGCTTTCTTT,CSVGGALGMNTEAFF
TRBJ2-7,TRBD2,TRBV28,many,16,TGTGCCAGCAGGTCCACCAGTAGCGGGAGAATCAACGAGCAGTACTTC,CASRSTSSGRINEQYF
TRBJ2-1,TRBD2,TRBV12-3/TRBV12-4,many,15,TGTGCCAGCAGCCCCTCTAGCGGGACCTACAATGAGCAGTTCTTC,CASSPSSGTYNEQFF
TRBJ2-7,NA,TRBV7-8,NA,12,TGTGCCAGCAGCTTAGGGAATCGGGAGCAGTACTTC,CASSLGNREQYF
TRBJ2-2,TRBD2,TRBV5-4,many,16,TGTGCCAGCAGCCAAACTAGCGGGAGAGATACCGGGGAGCTGTTTTTT,CASSQTSGRDTGELFF
TRBJ2-3,NA,TRBV5-1,many,12,TGCGCCAGCAGCTGGGGATCAGATACGCAGTATTTT,CASSWGSDTQYF
TRBJ1-1,NA,TRBV25-1,many,14,TGTGCCAGCAGTGAGCAGGGGCGGAACACTGAAGCTTTCTTT,CASSEQGRNTEAFF
TRBJ2-1,TRBD2,TRBV11-3,many,15,TGTGCCAGCAGCTTAGTGTCCGCGGGAGAAGGTGAGCAGTTCTTC,CASSLVSAGEGEQFF
TRBJ2-7,NA,TRBV13,many,13,TGTGCCAGCAGCTTTGGTCCTACCTACGAGCAGTACTTC,CASSFGPTYEQYF
TRBJ2-1,NA,TRBV20-1,many,14,TGCAGTGCTAGAGTTCGTTTTCAGGAGGGTGAGCAGTTCTTC,CSARVRFQEGEQFF
TRBJ2-7,NA,TRBV6-5,many,12,TGTGCCAGCAGGGACGGAACCTACGAGCAGTACTTC,CASRDGTYEQYF
TRBJ2-5,TRBD2,TRBV30,many,15,TGTGCCTGGAGTCTCACTAGCGGCCTCCAAGAGACCCAGTACTTC,CAWSLTSGLQETQYF
TRBJ1-1,NA,TRBV4-1,many,14,TGCGCCAGCAGCGGAGGAATAATGAACACTGAAGCTTTCTTT,CASSGGIMNTEAFF
TRBJ2-2,TRBD2,TRBV19,many,16,TGTGCCAGTAGTACCTCTAGCGGGAGGCCCACCGGGGAGCTGTTTTTT,CASSTSSGRPTGELFF
TRBJ1-2,TRBD1,TRBV29-1,many,15,TGCAGCGGGGGGACAGGTCTTAAAGAGAACTATGGCTACACCTTC,CSGGTGLKENYGYTF
TRBJ2-2,TRBD2,TRBV6-5,many,18,TGTGCCAGCAGTTACTCGTTCCGGGCTAGCGGGAGTCCCGGGGAGCTGTTTTTT,CASSYSFRASGSPGELFF
TRBJ2-1,TRBD2,TRBV3-1,many,14,TGTGCCAGCAGCCAAGAAGTGGGACTAGCTGAGCAGTTCTTC,CASSQEVGLAEQFF
TRBJ2-1,TRBD2,TRBV30,many,15,TGTGCCTGGAGTGTTAGCGGGAGACCCTACAATGAGCAGTTCTTC,CAWSVSGRPYNEQFF
TRBJ2-2,NA,TRBV29-1,NA,18,NA,CSVPRRQEANTGELFFFF
TRBJ2-7,NA,TRBV29-1,many,14,TGCAGCGTCCTGACCGGGAGTCATCCCTACGAGCAGTACTTC,CSVLTGSHPYEQYF
TRBJ2-5,NA,TRBV7-2,many,14,TGTGCCAGCAGCTTAGGCGGCGGGAAAGAGACCCAGTACTTC,CASSLGGGKETQYF
TRBJ2-4,TRBD2,TRBV7-9,many,15,TGTGCCAGCAGCCAGCGGGGGGGCGGCAAAAACATTCAGTACTTC,CASSQRGGGKNIQYF
TRBJ1-2,NA,TRBV7-2,many,20,TGTGCCAGCAGCTTAAAAGTGGGGAGGGACTTAGGCCGACCGAACTATGGCTACACCTTC,CASSLKVGRDLGRPNYGYTF
TRBJ2-7,TRBD2,TRBV7-9,many,15,TGTGCCAGCAGCTTAGAATTCGGTAGCGGGAGCGAGCAGTACTTC,CASSLEFGSGSEQYF
TRBJ2-2,NA,TRBV2,NA,15,NA,CASSDGLRAGELFFF
TRBJ2-3,TRBD2,TRBV6-2/TRBV6-3,many,16,TGTGCCAGCAGCAGCGGAGGAGCGGGAGTACCAGATACGCAGTATTTT,CASSSGGAGVPDTQYF
TRBJ1-3,NA,TRBV6-2/TRBV6-3,many,16,TGTGCCAGCAGTTACTACAAGACAGATGCTGGAAACACCATATATTTT,CASSYYKTDAGNTIYF
TRBJ2-2,NA,TRBV27,few,15,TGTGCCAGCAGTTTAGGGGGGCAGAACACCGGGGAGCTGTTTTTT,CASSLGGQNTGELFF
TRBJ1-1,NA,TRBV6-1,many,16,TGTGCCAGCAGTAAACAGGGAGGCCTGGCGAACACTGAAGCTTTCTTT,CASSKQGGLANTEAFF
TRBJ2-7,TRBD1,TRBV5-1,many,13,TGCGCCAGCAGCACCGGGACAGGATACGAGCAGTACTTC,CASSTGTGYEQYF
TRBJ2-2,TRBD1,TRBV5-1,many,14,TGCGCCAGCAGTCGGACAGGGGAGACCGGGGAGCTGTTTTTT,CASSRTGETGELFF
TRBJ1-2,NA,TRBV7-2,many,15,TGTGCCAGCAGCTTAGCAGAGCCTAGGGGCTATGGCTACACCTTC,CASSLAEPRGYGYTF
TRBJ2-2,TRBD2,TRBV28,many,15,TGTGCCAGCGGCACTAGCGGGAGGGCGACCGGGGAGCTGTTTTTT,CASGTSGRATGELFF
TRBJ2-3,TRBD2,TRBV29-1,few,18,TGCAGCGTTGGGGGCTCCGCCGGAGCGGGAGGGGGCACAGATACGCAGTATTTT,CSVGGSAGAGGGTDTQYF
TRBJ2-2,NA,TRBV6-5,many,14,TGTGCCAGCAGTTACGATAGCGACACCGGGGAGCTGTTTTTT,CASSYDSDTGELFF
TRBJ2-2,TRBD2,TRBV7-9,many,15,TGTGCCAGCAGCGGGACTAGCGGGAACACCGGGGAGCTGTTTTTT,CASSGTSGNTGELFF
TRBJ1-5,NA,TRBV28,many,14,TGTGCCAGCAGTTGGATGGGGAGGAATCAGCCCCAGCATTTT,CASSWMGRNQPQHF
TRBJ2-2,NA,TRBV20-1,many,16,TGCAGTGGGAACAACGAGGCCCAGGGGAACACCGGGGAGCTGTTTTTT,CSGNNEAQGNTGELFF
TRBJ2-2,NA,TRBV7-6,many,13,TGTGCCAGCAGCATATTAGCCCCCGGGGAGCTGTTTTTT,CASSILAPGELFF
TRBJ2-3,TRBD1,TRBV20-1,many,13,TGCAGTGCTATACAGGGGCTGACAGATACGCAGTATTTT,CSAIQGLTDTQYF
TRBJ2-3,NA,TRBV6-5,many,16,TGTGCCAGCAGTTACTCGCGGGCAGGGTTGACAGATACGCAGTATTTT,CASSYSRAGLTDTQYF
TRBJ2-7,TRBD2,TRBV2,NA,14,TGTGCCAGCAGTGGGACTAGCGGGAGAGAGGGGCAGTACTTC,CASSGTSGREGQYF
TRBJ2-1,TRBD2,TRBV20-1,many,16,TGCAGTGCTAGTCCTAGCGGGCCCTCCGGGTACAATGAGCAGTTCTTC,CSASPSGPSGYNEQFF
TRBJ1-2,TRBD1,TRBV6-1,few,16,TGTGCCAGCAGTGAAGGGTATCCGGGACAGGGGTCTGGCTACACCTTC,CASSEGYPGQGSGYTF
TRBJ2-2,NA,TRBV28,many,16,TGTGCCAGCAGTTTAGGGGGGACGGCGAACACCGGGGAGCTGTTTTTT,CASSLGGTANTGELFF
TRBJ2-5,TRBD2,TRBV5-4,NA,17,TGTGCCAGCAGCTTCGCCGGACTAGCGGGAGCCGAAGAGACCCAGTACTTC,CASSFAGLAGAEETQYF
TRBJ2-4,NA,TRBV3-1,many,15,TGTGCCAGCAGCCATGGAGGCTCCCGAGGGAACATTCAGTACTTC,CASSHGGSRGNIQYF
TRBJ2-1,TRBD1,TRBV29-1,medium-sized,13,TGCAGCGTTGCCCGACAGGGGAACAATGAGCAGTTCTTC,CSVARQGNNEQFF
TRBJ1-1,TRBD1,TRBV2,many,15,TGTGCCACAACCGGACAGGGCGGGATGAACACTGAAGCTTTCTTT,CATTGQGGMNTEAFF
TRBJ2-1,TRBD2,TRBV27,NA,15,TGTGCCAGCAGTTTGGGGACTAGCGGGAAGAATGAGCAGTTCTTC,CASSLGTSGKNEQFF